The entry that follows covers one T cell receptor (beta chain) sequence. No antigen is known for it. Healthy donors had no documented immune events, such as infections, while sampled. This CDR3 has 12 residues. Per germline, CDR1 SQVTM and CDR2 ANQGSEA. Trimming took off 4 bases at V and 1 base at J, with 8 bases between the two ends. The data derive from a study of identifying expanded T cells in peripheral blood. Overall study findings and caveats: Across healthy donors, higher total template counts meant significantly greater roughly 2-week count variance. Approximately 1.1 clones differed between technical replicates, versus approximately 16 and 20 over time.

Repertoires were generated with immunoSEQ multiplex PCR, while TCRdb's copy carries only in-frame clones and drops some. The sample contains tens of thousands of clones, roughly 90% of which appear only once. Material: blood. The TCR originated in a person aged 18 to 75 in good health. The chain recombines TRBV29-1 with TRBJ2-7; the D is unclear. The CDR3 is CSVVVDSYEQYF. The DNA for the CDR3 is TGCAGCGTTGTCGTGGATTCCTACGAGCAGTACTTC.